This TCR beta chain is drawn from a study of blood T cell repertoires in COVID-19. About the research overall: Both acute and convalescent COVID-19 samples were obtained from the United States, Italy and Spain. The analysed material was cDNA or gDNA that came from T cells, B-cell-depleted T cells, or PBMCs.

From germline, CDR1 is KGHDR and CDR2 SFDVKD. There are 13 residues in the CDR3. Between the trimmed V and J ends, which lost 4 bases and 0 bases, there was a span of 6 bases. In the source study's methods: For nucleated cells, counts were estimated from reference gene primer amplification. Using immunoSEQ multiplex PCR, the repertoire was profiled, and TCRdb retains in-frame clones only, with some absent. Clonal size and the V and J genes are those of that table, whereas D and trimming came from the DNA. The sample consists of around 100,000 clones, 85% of them appearing once. This sequence originates from a man between 50 and 59 years old with active or convalescent COVID-19. What was sequenced was peripheral blood. This sequence joins TRBV24-1 and TRBJ2-7; TRBD2 might be the D (5 bases). Written as DNA, the CDR3 is TGTGCCACCAGTGACGGGAACTCCTACGAGCAGTACTTC. This sequence encodes CATSDGNSYEQYF.